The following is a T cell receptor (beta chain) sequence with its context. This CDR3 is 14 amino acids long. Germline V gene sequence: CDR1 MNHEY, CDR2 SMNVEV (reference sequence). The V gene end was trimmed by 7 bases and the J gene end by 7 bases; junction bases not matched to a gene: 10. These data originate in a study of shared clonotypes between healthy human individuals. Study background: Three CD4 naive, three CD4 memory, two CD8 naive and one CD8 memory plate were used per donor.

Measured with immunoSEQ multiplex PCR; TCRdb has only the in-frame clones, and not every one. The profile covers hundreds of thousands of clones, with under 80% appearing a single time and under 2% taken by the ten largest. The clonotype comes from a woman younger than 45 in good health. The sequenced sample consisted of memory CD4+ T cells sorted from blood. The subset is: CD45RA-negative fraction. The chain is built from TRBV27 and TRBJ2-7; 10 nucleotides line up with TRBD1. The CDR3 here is CASTTGTGDREQYF. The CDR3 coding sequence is TGTGCCAGCACCACCGGGACAGGGGATAGGGAGCAGTACTTC.